This T cell receptor (beta chain) appears in the sequencing data of a study of a mutant IDH1 vaccine in newly diagnosed glioma. Background on the study: Patients underwent eight vaccinations, which took place in weeks 1, 3, 5, 7, 11, 15, 19 and 23. Patients' prior therapy spanned radiotherapy, temozolomide, or both; most underwent both. Study-level results: Detectable vaccine-induced immune responses arose in around 93% of patients.

As to time point: week 23, last vaccination. In the vaccine, a single dose held 300 ug of the mutant IDH1 20-mer peptide, along with topical imiquimod. Trimming removed 3 bases from V and 2 bases from J; junction bases left unmatched: 3. In germline, CDR1 is SGHTA, CDR2 FQGNSA. The CDR3 length is 15 residues. Repertoires were generated with immunoSEQ multiplex PCR, while TCRdb's copy carries only in-frame clones and drops some. Of about 44,000 clones in the sample, around 90% were seen once. As for this clone: Its antigen is undetermined.

The TCR originated in a man aged 50-60 years with glioma. The chain has TRBV7-2 and TRBJ1-2; 10 nucleotides align to TRBD1. The sequences come from PBMCs, collected from a glioma patient whose treatment included an IDH1 peptide vaccine. The CDR3 region has the DNA TGTGCCAGCAGCTTTTGGGGACAGGGGAACTATGGCTACACCTTC. Its translation: CASSFWGQGNYGYTF.